This is a list of T cell receptor beta chains from one sample in a study of cytomegalovirus exposure and HLA in healthy donors. Libraries were prepared by immunoSEQ multiplex PCR; TCRdb keeps only in-frame clonotypes and omits some of them. The table records 140,000 to 150,000 clones, over 60% of them present only once. Material for sequencing was PBMCs. The source is a man aged 35 to 55 in good health and CMV-seropositive. CDR3s include the opening cysteine and the closing phenylalanine or tryptophan. D genes are given only for firm matches. Size tells how often a clone was seen (once, few, many) or the class of an expanded clone, and some rows leave it out.

clone_size	v_call	d_call	cdr3_length	j_call	cdr3_nt	cdr3_aa
NA	TRBV7-2	NA	16	TRBJ1-1	TGTGCCAGCAGCTTAGGCTACGATCCTCAGAACACTGAAGCTTTCTTT	CASSLGYDPQNTEAFF
NA	TRBV6-5	TRBD2	15	TRBJ2-7	TGTGCCAGCAGTTACACTAGCGGGAGAGGGTACGAGCAGTACTTC	CASSYTSGRGYEQYF
NA	TRBV19	NA	14	TRBJ2-3	TGTGCCAGTAGTATTAAGCATGGCACAGATACGCAGTATTTT	CASSIKHGTDTQYF
NA	TRBV29-1	NA	14	TRBJ2-3	TGCAGCGTTGAACGGGTGAGGGGCACAGATACGCAGTATTTT	CSVERVRGTDTQYF
few	TRBV7-3	TRBD2	15	TRBJ2-2	TGTGCCAGCAGCTCCAGCGGGAGGGGGACCGGGGAGCTGTTTTTT	CASSSSGRGTGELFF
NA	TRBV6-4	TRBD2	15	TRBJ2-2	TGTGCCAGCAGCCCGGGACTAGAGTACACCGGGGAGCTGTTTTTT	CASSPGLEYTGELFF
NA	TRBV6-1	NA	12	TRBJ1-5	TGTGCCAGCAGCGGGGGTAATCAGCCCCAGCATTTT	CASSGGNQPQHF
NA	TRBV18	NA	13	TRBJ1-2	TGTGCCAGCTCACCGGACAGAAACTATGGCTACACCTTC	CASSPDRNYGYTF
few	TRBV7-2	NA	12	TRBJ1-2	TGTGCCAGCAGCCTGGACATCTCCGGCTACACCTTC	CASSLDISGYTF
NA	TRBV28	NA	12	TRBJ1-4	TGTGCCAGCAGTTCCGGGAGTGAAAAACTGTTTTTT	CASSSGSEKLFF
once	TRBV21-1	NA	17	TRBJ2-1	TGTGCCAGCAGCAAAGAGGGTGGCGGGAGATACTACAATGAGCAGTTCTTC	CASSKEGGGRYYNEQFF
NA	TRBV7-6	TRBD1	17	TRBJ2-1	TGTGCCAGCAGCTTAGGTTACGAGGGGGCGCTGGGCAGAGAGCAGTTCTTC	CASSLGYEGALGREQFF
NA	TRBV5-1	TRBD2	17	TRBJ2-2	TGCGCCAGCAGCCCAGCGATAGCGGGAGTAGGGACCGGGGAGCTGTTTTTT	CASSPAIAGVGTGELFF
few	TRBV6-5	NA	11	TRBJ1-2	TGTGCCTGCCAGCGAGAGGGAGGCTACACCTTC	CACQREGGYTF
NA	TRBV19	TRBD2	18	TRBJ2-2	TGTGCCAGTAGTCCCAGACTAGCGTCCGGAACCTCAACCGGGGAGCTGTTTTTT	CASSPRLASGTSTGELFF
NA	TRBV15	NA	14	TRBJ1-3	TGTGCCACCAGGATCTCCAGCTCTGGAAACACCATATATTTT	CATRISSSGNTIYF
NA	TRBV7-2	NA	15	TRBJ1-5	TGTGCCAGCAGTTCTCCAGGGGTATTTCATCAGCCCCAGCATTTT	CASSSPGVFHQPQHF
NA	TRBV27	TRBD1	16	TRBJ2-2	TGTGCCAGCAGTTTACCGGGACAGGGAAACACCGGGGAGCTGTTTTTT	CASSLPGQGNTGELFF
NA	TRBV7-3	TRBD2	16	TRBJ2-3	TGTGCCAGCAGCTCAGGGGCGGGGGGCCTCACAGATACGCAGTATTTT	CASSSGAGGLTDTQYF
NA	TRBV2	TRBD1	14	TRBJ1-2	TGTGCCAGCAGTGGACAGGGGGGACTCTATGGCTACACCTTC	CASSGQGGLYGYTF
NA	TRBV5-4	TRBD1	17	TRBJ1-1	TGTGCCAGCACCATCGGGACAGGGGTTGGGACGGGCACTGAAGCTTTCTTT	CASTIGTGVGTGTEAFF
NA	TRBV9	NA	14	TRBJ1-1	TGTGCCAGCAGCGCCCGGGGGGGTGGCACTGAAGCTTTCTTT	CASSARGGGTEAFF
NA	TRBV19	NA	15	TRBJ2-3	TGTGCCAGTAGTGCTACAGGGGAGGCCACAGATACGCAGTATTTT	CASSATGEATDTQYF
NA	TRBV27	NA	14	TRBJ1-1	TGTGCCAGCAAATTGAGCGGTGTTCACACTGAAGCTTTCTTT	CASKLSGVHTEAFF
NA	TRBV7-2	TRBD2	15	TRBJ2-7	TGTGCCAGCAGCTTTACAAGCGGGAGTATCTACGAGCAGTACTTC	CASSFTSGSIYEQYF
NA	TRBV7-2	NA	13	TRBJ1-2	TGTGCCAGCAGCCCGGACAGCAACTATGGCTACACCTTC	CASSPDSNYGYTF
NA	TRBV6-5	NA	15	TRBJ2-7	TGTGCCAGCAGTACCCAGGGGAGGGGATCCTACGAGCAGTACTTC	CASSTQGRGSYEQYF
NA	TRBV5-1	NA	16	TRBJ2-3	TGCGCCAGCAGCCCGAGACAGGTTAGCAGCACAGATACGCAGTATTTT	CASSPRQVSSTDTQYF
NA	TRBV19	TRBD1	19	TRBJ2-6	TGTGCCAGTAGTCTCTCCTCAGGGGGTGGGTCGTCCGGGGCCAACGTCCTGACTTTC	CASSLSSGGGSSGANVLTF
once	TRBV30	NA	16	TRBJ1-6	TGTGCCTGGAGTGTAGAAGGGAGTTTAAATAATTCACCCCTCCACTTT	CAWSVEGSLNNSPLHF
NA	TRBV28	TRBD1	13	TRBJ2-7	TGTGCCAGCAGTTCAGGGGGAAACTACGAGCAGTACTTC	CASSSGGNYEQYF
NA	TRBV5-5	NA	17	TRBJ1-2	TGTGCCAGCAGCTTGGCCATTGGCCCCCCGGCGGGCTATGGCTACACCTTC	CASSLAIGPPAGYGYTF
few	TRBV27	TRBD2	14	TRBJ2-1	TGTGCCAGTAAGACTAGCGGGAAGTCGGATGAGCAGTTCTTC	CASKTSGKSDEQFF
NA	TRBV28	TRBD2	14	TRBJ2-5	TGTGCCAGCAGTCCACTTGGGGGGGTTAGGACCCAGTACTTC	CASSPLGGVRTQYF
NA	TRBV5-1	NA	12	TRBJ2-4	TGCGCCAGCAGCTTGTCGGAAAACATTCAGTACTTC	CASSLSENIQYF